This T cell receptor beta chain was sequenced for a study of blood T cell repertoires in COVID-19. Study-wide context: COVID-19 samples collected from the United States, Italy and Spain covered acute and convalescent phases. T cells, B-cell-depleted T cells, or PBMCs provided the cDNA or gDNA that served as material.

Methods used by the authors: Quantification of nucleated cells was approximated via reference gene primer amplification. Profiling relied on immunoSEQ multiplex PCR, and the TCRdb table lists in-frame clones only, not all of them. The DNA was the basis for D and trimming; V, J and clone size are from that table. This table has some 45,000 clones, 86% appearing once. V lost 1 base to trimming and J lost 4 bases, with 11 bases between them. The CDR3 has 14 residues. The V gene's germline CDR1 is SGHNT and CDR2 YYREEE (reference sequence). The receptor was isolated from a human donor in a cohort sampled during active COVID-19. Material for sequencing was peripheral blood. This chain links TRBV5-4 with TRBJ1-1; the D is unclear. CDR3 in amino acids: CASSLSPRSTEAFF. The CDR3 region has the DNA TGTGCCAGCAGCTTGAGCCCGCGTAGCACTGAAGCTTTCTTT. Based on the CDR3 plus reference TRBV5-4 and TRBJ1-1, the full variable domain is ETGVTQSPTHLIKTRGQQVTLRCSSQSGHNTVSWYQQALGQGPQFIFQYYREEENGRGNFPPRFSGLQFPNYSSELNVNALELDDSALYLCASSLSPRSTEAFFGQGTRLTVV.